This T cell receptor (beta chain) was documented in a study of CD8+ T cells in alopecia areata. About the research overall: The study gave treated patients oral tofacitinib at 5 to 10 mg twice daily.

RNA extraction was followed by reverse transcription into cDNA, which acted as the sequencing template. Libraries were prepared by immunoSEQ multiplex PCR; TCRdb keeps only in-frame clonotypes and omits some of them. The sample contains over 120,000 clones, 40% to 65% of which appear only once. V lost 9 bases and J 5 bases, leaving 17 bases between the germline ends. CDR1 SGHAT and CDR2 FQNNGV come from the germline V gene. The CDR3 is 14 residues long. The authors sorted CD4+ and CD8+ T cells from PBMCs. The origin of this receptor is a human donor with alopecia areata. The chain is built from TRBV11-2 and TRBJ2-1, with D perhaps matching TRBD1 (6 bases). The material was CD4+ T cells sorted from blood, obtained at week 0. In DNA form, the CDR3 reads TGTGCCAGTCAACAGGGCCTCGTGAACAATGAGCAGTTCTTC. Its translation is CASQQGLVNNEQFF.